This T cell receptor (beta chain) was sequenced in a study of blood T cells in healthy people across ages. V trimming: 2 bases; J trimming: 14 bases; junction bases outside the gene matches: 4. The CDR3 is 11 residues long. CDR1 is MNHEY, CDR2 SVGEGT, per germline. Together with a sample-barcoded 5' primer, a J-beta primer mix was included in a second PCR lasting about 7 to 11 cycles. Each CDR3 protein is one row after TCRdb ran MiXCR on the 5' RACE reads. Of about 1.4 million distinct CDR3 sequences detected, almost 60% appear once; the ten largest clones hold 5% to 7%. The count of this clonotype is one. Its cognate antigen is unknown. General study findings and limits: One million T cells yielded diversity estimates that were considered underestimates. Researchers said unsorted PBMCs prevented a conclusive naive versus antigen-experienced comparison.

Healthy Russian Caucasian donors spanned ages about 6 to 100 years. Sequencing used blood. The rearrangement joins TRBV6-2 or TRBV6-3 to TRBJ2-3; TRBD2 matches 7 bases. The clonotype originates from a man younger than 35 in good health. The CDR3 DNA reads as TGTGCCAGCAGTTACGGGACTAAGCTGTATTTT. Amino acid sequence: CASSYGTKLYF.